This TCR beta chain originates from a study of blood T cell repertoires in COVID-19. On the study more broadly: Italy, Spain and the United States were the sources of the convalescent and acute COVID-19 samples. The cDNA or gDNA used as material had been derived from T cells, B-cell-depleted T cells, or PBMCs.

Per the original data handling: Estimates of nucleated cell counts were drawn from the amplification of reference gene primers. Only in-frame clones appear in the TCRdb table, and some are missing; sequencing was by immunoSEQ multiplex PCR. From that table come the V and J calls and clone size; the DNA was used to work out D and trimming. The sample consists of fewer than 250,000 clones, 88% of them appearing once. Trimming left V 0 bases short and J 7 bases short, with 13 bases between. The CDR3 covers 15 residues. Looked up from germline, CDR1 is SNHLY and CDR2 is FYNNEI. The rearrangement uses TRBV2 and TRBJ2-1, with D perhaps matching TRBD1 (5 bases). This clonotype was sampled from an older man with acute or convalescent COVID-19. The material sequenced was peripheral blood. The CDR3 region is CASSEARQRGNEQFF. The CDR3 region has the DNA TGTGCCAGCAGTGAAGCCCGACAGCGAGGTAATGAGCAGTTCTTC.